The source of this T cell receptor beta chain is a study of cytomegalovirus exposure and HLA in healthy donors. Whole-study context: For the approximately 420 genotyped donors, more than 80% fell within the Caucasian-associated ancestry cluster. Study-wide points: A later analysis associated some 16,000 TCR beta sequences with HLA alleles at a 0.05 false discovery rate. Roughly uniform depth of sequencing across donors was assumed in presence/absence analyses. A classifier reportedly called cytomegalovirus status with high sensitivity and specificity.

Details on this clone: Its matching antigen is unknown.

Both 60 Vbeta primers and 13 Jbeta primers went into the PCR. Here immunoSEQ multiplex PCR was the method, and the copy in TCRdb shows in-frame clones only, minus some. This sample carries about 190,000 clones, roughly 82% of them seen once, and the ten largest clones take 2% to 3%. The receptor was derived from a woman in her forties or fifties in good health and CMV-seropositive. Sequencing used PBMCs.

The CDR3 DNA sequence: TGTGCCAGCAGTCAAGGACAGGGTAGGGGCTACACCTTC. Protein sequence: CASSQGQGRGYTF. The V and J genes are TRBV6-5 and TRBJ1-2, with 8 nucleotides matching TRBD1. Germline loops: CDR1 MNHEY, CDR2 SVGAGI. This CDR3 contains 13 residues. The trim removed 5 bases at V and 8 bases at J, leaving 7 bases unmatched.